Below are 4 T cell receptor beta chains sequenced from a single sample in a study of molecular identifiers for immune sequencing clone quantification. A single record per CDR3 protein comes from TCRdb applying MiXCR to the PCR reads. This table has fewer than 45,000 distinct CDR3 sequences, 24% appearing once. Sequenced material: naive CD8+ T cells from blood, with Jurkat cell RNA spiked in. As for subset: FACS-sorted CD8+CD4-CCR7+CD45RA+ naive T cells. The receptors shown here come from a human donor in good health. Some libraries in this study had Jurkat cell RNA spiked in.

This clonotype was seen a few times. The chain is built from TRBV11-2 and TRBJ2-2, with D perhaps TRBD2 (6 bases). Germline CDR1 is SGHAT and CDR2 is FQNNGV. The CDR3 covers 14 residues. The ends were cut back, 4 bases at V and 6 bases at J, with 12 bases in the middle. The CDR3 coding sequence is TGTGCCAGCAGCTCGACGGAGGGCGCCGGGGAGCTGTTTTTT. Residues: CASSSTEGAGELFF.

The V and J genes are TRBV19 and TRBJ2-1; D ambiguous. The germline V and J ends were trimmed by 5 bases and 0 bases, with 11 bases remaining between them. Germline CDR1 reads LNHDA; CDR2 reads SQIVND (reference sequence). This CDR3 is 15 amino acids long. CDR3 sequence: CASSPGVPSYNEQFF. For the CDR3, the DNA is TGTGCCAGTAGTCCCGGAGTACCCTCCTACAATGAGCAGTTCTTC.

In its sample, this clonotype was seen many times. The J gene is TRBJ2-7, the V gene TRBV6-5; TRBD1 matches at 7 bases. CDR3 size: 12 residues. Germline CDR1 is MNHEY and CDR2 is SVGAGI. V was pared by 6 bases and J by 9 bases, with 8 bases of the junction left unmatched. CDR3 sequence reads: CASRVPGQRQYF. The CDR3 DNA reads as TGTGCCAGCAGAGTCCCGGGACAGAGGCAGTACTTC.

This clonotype has ten or more counts. The CDR3 loop is CSVEGSKGWAFF. The CDR3 DNA reads as TGCAGCGTTGAAGGGTCCAAGGGATGGGCTTTCTTT. J is TRBJ1-1 and V is TRBV29-1; D is ambiguous. The ends were cut back, 1 base at V and 11 bases at J, with 14 bases in the middle. Germline V CDR1 and CDR2: SQVTM, ANQGSEA. CDR3 length: 12 residues.